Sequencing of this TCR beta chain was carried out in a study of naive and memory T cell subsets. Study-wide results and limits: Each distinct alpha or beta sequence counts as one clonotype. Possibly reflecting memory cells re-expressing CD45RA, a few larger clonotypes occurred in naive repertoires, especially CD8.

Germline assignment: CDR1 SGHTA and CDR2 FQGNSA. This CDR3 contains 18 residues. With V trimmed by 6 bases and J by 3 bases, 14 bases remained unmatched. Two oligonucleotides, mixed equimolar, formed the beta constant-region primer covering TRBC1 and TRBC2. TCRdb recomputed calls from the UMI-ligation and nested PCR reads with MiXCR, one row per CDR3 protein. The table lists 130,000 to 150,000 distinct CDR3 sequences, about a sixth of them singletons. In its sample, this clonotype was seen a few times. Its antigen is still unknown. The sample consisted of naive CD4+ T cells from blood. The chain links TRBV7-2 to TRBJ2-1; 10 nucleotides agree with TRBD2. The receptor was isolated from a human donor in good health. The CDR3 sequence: CASRSTSGVFPDYNEQFF. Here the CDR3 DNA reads TGTGCCAGCAGGTCCACTAGCGGGGTTTTCCCTGACTACAATGAGCAGTTCTTC.